This TCR beta chain was captured by sequencing in a study of cytomegalovirus exposure and HLA in healthy donors (dated by TCRdb to about 2017). At the level of the whole study: In an earlier analysis of 550 to 750 of the donors, 276 Gb of sequence data and some 120 million unique TCR beta sequences from about 190 million T cells were reported. Rather than drawing on any new phenotypic data, the later analysis identified candidate immune exposures from TCR beta sequences and the way those sequences occurred across donors. Among the roughly 380 genotyped donors, 81% belonged to the genetic ancestry cluster associated with self-reported Caucasian donors. The study combined high-throughput TCR immunosequencing, statistical association of individual TCRs with disease status, and machine learning to predict cytomegalovirus infection status. The study used immunosequencing to profile the T cell repertoires of approximately 630 subjects and linked those repertoires to cytomegalovirus serostatus. A later analysis re-analyzed previously published TCR beta repertoires from 660 or so donors and added high-resolution HLA genotyping to study TCR occurrence patterns. The number of donors typed differed by locus, with roughly 620-640 for A, B, C, DRB1 and DQB1, approximately 500 for DQA1, 600 to 610 for DPA1, and roughly 450 for DPB1. A separate validation cohort of 100 to 150 different subjects was used in addition to the approximately 670-subject first cohort. Among some 400 genotyped donors of the cohort, an average of 235,054 unique TCR beta nucleotide sequences were sequenced per donor, roughly 20% of them non-productive. Class I and class II HLA loci were covered by the typing at four-digit resolution. A later genetic analysis took genome-wide SNP genotypes for about 55% of the roughly 670 donors and used that subset as a discovery cohort. Donor age, sex, ethnicity and CMV serostatus were compiled alongside the repertoire data. Every repertoire in the discovery cohort had been generated on one and the same sequencing platform. The study aimed to test whether cataloging public T cell receptors could reveal signatures of past pathogen exposure. An earlier analysis of around 580 of the donors used high-throughput TCR beta sequencing to judge whether each TCR beta V gene segment behaved as functional or pseudogenic. A handful of DR-DQ haplotypes were handled as single units for association and clustering because linkage in the cohort was strong. An early release covering just under 650 HLA-typed donors comprised about 290 gigabases of sequencing data and 65 million to 100 million unique TCR sequences. The study at large found these results: Because the 87-base-pair reads could not distinguish some IMGT-functional V segments, including TRBV6-2 and TRBV6-3, those segments were excluded. The earlier analysis of 450 to 700 of the donors excluded roughly 17 rarely observed V segments, including chromosome 9 orphons, because counts were too low. Roughly uniform sequencing depth across donors was assumed in presence/absence analyses, although this assumption may not hold. Because HLA typing was missing for some donors at each locus, association tests included only the typed subset. A later genetic analysis reported fewer N-insertions in productive TCRs among donors in an Asian-associated ancestry cluster than the roughly 690-donor mean. Several of the top co-occurrence clusters appeared to be linked to parvovirus B19, influenza, CMV and Epstein-Barr virus, according to a later analysis. In a later genetic analysis, a missense DCLRE1C variant was associated with V-gene and J-gene trimming of TCR beta chains, and the association was replicated in an independent cohort. At a false discovery rate of 0.05, a later analysis linked around 15,000 TCR beta sequences to specific HLA alleles. Assigning TCR associations to individual alleles was difficult when HLA alleles, especially DR and DQ, strongly co-occurred. In this cohort, only TCR beta chains were sequenced, and detectable features were limited by the absence of alpha or paired-chain data. A cluster of highly shared sequence variants was judged likely to represent a technical artifact of the sequencing pipeline. A further reported finding was that TCR beta sequences accurately predicted the HLA-A and HLA-B alleles for most subjects in the first cohort. The classifier was reported to diagnose cytomegalovirus status with high specificity and sensitivity in both the original and validation cohorts. Compared with equally common non-associated chains, HLA-associated TCR beta chains in a later analysis were more clonally expanded and had lower generation probabilities. The only immune exposure information available for the cohort was CMV serostatus. Linkage disequilibrium might explain the correlated functional status among segregating V segments, but an unknown experimental factor could not be excluded. In a later analysis, most CMV-associated TCR beta chains were found to appear HLA-restricted, with HLA associations seemingly driven largely by CMV exposure. In an earlier analysis of a few hundred of the donors, most TCR beta V segments were observed in productive rearrangements about 87% or about 30% of the time, broadly matching IMGT annotations. In the study, approximately 160 TCR beta chains were listed as associated with cytomegalovirus. In a later analysis, the rate of TCR association differed among HLA loci, with DRB1 alleles having the most associated TCRs and HLA-C alleles having the fewest. In vitro tests confirmed that three of the cytomegalovirus-associated TCR beta chains recognize cytomegalovirus antigens. While some public TCRs were present in many individuals, most TCR sequences turned up only very rarely across donors. It was suggested by the authors that the approach could potentially be generalized to other disease states and immunological phenotypes.

Library generation was performed with the immunoSEQ multiplex PCR assay. For the multiplex PCR, a mixture combining 60 forward primers for TCR Vbeta segments and 13 reverse primers for TCR Jbeta segments was used. A multiplex PCR assay on genomic DNA amplified the CDR3 region of rearranged TCR beta genes. The Illumina HiSeq System was used to sequence the amplified TCR beta libraries as 87-base-pair reads. Under the source paper's analysis protocol: A later analysis tallied tens of millions of unique TCR beta chains across the 660 or so repertoires, and some 12 million of those chains were shared by two or more donors. Raw reads were error-corrected and collapsed into unique sequences with a nearest-neighbor algorithm that merged closely related sequences to remove PCR and sequencing errors. To assign V, D and J gene segments, CDR3 sequences were aligned to IMGT reference sequences. For a sequence to be retained, a match of at least six nucleotides to both a V gene segment and a J gene segment was required. Rearrangements were called productive when the CDR3 lacked stop codons and stayed in frame with V and J; all others were non-productive. Following IMGT convention, CDR3 was defined as the stretch from the second conserved V-encoded cysteine to the conserved J-encoded phenylalanine. The earlier analysis of about 590 of the donors excluded sequences that lacked an unambiguous match to a single V gene segment. In an earlier analysis of a few hundred of the donors, V segments were called functional above 56.7% productive rearrangements and were called segregating when the between-donor standard deviation exceeded 5%. A statistical classification framework was built to diagnose cytomegalovirus status from the catalog of TCR beta chain sequences. In a later analysis, TCR nucleotide sequences were compared against IMGT/GENE-DB human TR gene sequences so that V and J genes could be assigned. In a later analysis, CDR3 sequences and most-parsimonious VDJ recombination scenarios were assigned using the TCRdist pipeline. In a later analysis, each TCR beta chain was defined by its CDR3 amino acid sequence together with its V-gene family, and reads lacking a unique V-gene family were excluded. As a way to deal with suspected cross-contamination and a sequencing artifact, a later analysis dropped 592 nucleotide sequences that were highly shared and had low generation probability. A later analysis calculated a clonal expansion index for each public chain from normalized within-repertoire ranks of inferred template counts. A later analysis computed generation probabilities with a VDJ recombination model fitted to out-of-frame rearrangements, and checked the results against IGoR. In a later analysis, hypergeometric tests were used to score TCR-TCR, TCR-HLA and TCR-CMV co-occurrence, with a repertoire-size bias correction applied to TCR pairs. A later analysis estimated false discovery rates by permuting HLA or CMV assignments 20 times. In a later analysis, co-occurring TCRs were grouped using DBSCAN, with TCRdist sequence similarity added in when clustering inside HLA-allele-positive subsets. Repertoires with fewer than 30,000 or more than 120,000 public chains, plus five repertoires with anomalous nucleotide sharing, were excluded from co-occurrence clustering. The clones in this table, taken by TCRdb from immuneACCESS, are in-frame only. Not every clone is retained; where verified, under half of the shortfall comes from an unresolved V gene, and the cause of the rest is unknown. The D gene and trimming were derived from the DNA, and the V and J assignments and clone size from that table. The sample's table lists a count of fewer than 250,000 clones. The ten largest clones capture 0.75% to 1% of the sample.

Comments on this clone: Its antigen target is currently unknown.

The cohort was made up of several hundred healthy bone marrow donors. All cohort members were sampled while nominally healthy, although unrecorded immune exposures were likely present. The donor tested CMV seropositive, placing the donor among the 250 to 350 seropositive members of the cohort. A peripheral blood sample was collected from each donor, and TCR beta sequencing was performed on peripheral blood mononuclear cells. The Qiagen DNeasy Blood Extraction Kit was used to extract genomic DNA from the blood cell samples. V is pared back by 1 base and J by 6 bases, with 14 bases lying between the germline termini. For CDR1 and CDR2, the germline V gene lists SQVTM and ANQGSEA. Its CDR3 holds 14 amino acids, cysteine through phenylalanine. The sequence is cut down to CDR3 DNA, 42 bases in frame from base 1.

Recombination connected TRBV29-1 to TRBJ2-3; the D segment cannot be called with confidence. The receptor's source is a woman aged 25 to 39 in good health and CMV-seropositive. What was sequenced was PBMCs. The sequence in DNA is TGCAGCGTTGAAGGGCCCATATCCCCGGATACGCAGTATTTT. It codes for CSVEGPISPDTQYF.